Shown below are 20 T cell receptor beta chains from a single sample sequenced in a study of tumor-infiltrating lymphocytes in primary liver carcinoma. From unsorted bulk tissue weighing roughly 17-32 mg, DNA and RNA were co-extracted. With a constant-region primer, TCR beta cDNA was made from about 0.55 ug of total RNA. Libraries covering TCR beta were generated through three nested multiplex PCR rounds (using a slightly modified ARM-PCR). Running roughly 10 cycles apiece, the first two PCR rounds relied on TRBV1-TRBV30 forward primers together with a C-beta reverse primer. TCRdb used MiXCR to reprocess the multiplex PCR reads, holding one entry per CDR3 protein. The table includes 20,000 to 25,000 distinct CDR3 sequences, around three quarters detected once. The sample was liver tumor tissue from sampling region 1. This sample's subset: tumor region T1, superior pole. These receptors originate from a middle-aged man with primary liver carcinoma and hepatitis B virus infection.

Note on this clonotype: The junction shows a germline mismatch at one end, possibly a read error. The chain uses TRBV11-2 and TRBJ2-5; TRBD1 matches 8 bases. The CDR3 totals 16 residues. Germline-derived CDR1 and CDR2 are SGHAT and FQNNGV. This CDR3 reads CVSSLTAGGSGETRYF. The CDR3 DNA follows: TGTGTCAGCAGCTTAACAGCAGGGGGCTCGGGGGAGACCCGGTACTTT.

Many counts were recorded for this clonotype. The rearrangement uses TRBV5-1 and TRBJ1-1, with 8 positions matching TRBD1. With V trimmed by 3 bases and J by 5 bases, 9 bases remained unmatched. This CDR3 has 15 residues. Germline assignment: CDR1 SGHRS and CDR2 YFSETQ. CDR3 in DNA: TGCGCCAGCAGCTCATGGACAGGGACGAATACTGAAGCTTTCTTT. It specifies CASSSWTGTNTEAFF. Supplemented by reference TRBV5-1 and TRBJ1-1, the full variable domain reads KAGVTQTPRYLIKTRGQQVTLSCSPISGHRSVSWYQQTPGQGLQFLFEYFSETQRNKGNFPGRFSGRQFSNSRSEMNVSTLELGDSALYLCASSSWTGTNTEAFFGQGTRLTVV.

The chain combines TRBV11-2 with TRBJ2-5; 7 positions match TRBD1. The length of the CDR3 is 16 residues. Germline trimming cut 5 bases from V and 5 bases from J; bases unmatched to any gene: 14. The germline gives CDR1 SGHAT, CDR2 FQNNGV. The CDR3 is CASSVTVGGLGETQYF. The CDR3 DNA reads TGTGCCAGCAGCGTAACAGTAGGGGGCTTGGGGGAGACCCAGTACTTC.

On this clonotype: Since the CDR3 does not end with the conserved phenylalanine or tryptophan, this likely comes from a read error. The chain uses TRBV12-3 or TRBV12-4 and TRBJ2-4; tentatively, D is TRBD1 (5 bases). The CDR3 length is 18 residues. Written as DNA, the CDR3 is TGTACCAGCAGTTTATGGGGTGGGGCGGACATAGCCAAACACATTCAGTACTCC. Its translation: CTSSLWGGADIAKHIQYS.

This clonotype is medium-sized in the sample. The J gene is TRBJ2-2, the V gene TRBV10-3; no firm D call. CDR3 length equals 17 residues. Germline V gene data show CDR1 as ENHRY and CDR2 as SYGVKD. The ends were cut back, 1 base at V and 3 bases at J, with 15 bases in the middle. The CDR3 sequence: CAISEFEAGPDTGELFF. The CDR3 bases are TGTGCCATCAGTGAGTTCGAAGCCGGGCCAGACACCGGGGAGCTGTTTTTT.

Regarding this clonotype: The junction differs from germline at one of its ends, possibly a read error. The chain couples TRBV6-1 to TRBJ2-6; D is possibly TRBD1 (5 bases). This CDR3 is built from 15 residues. Germline loops: CDR1 MNHNS, CDR2 SASEGT. The CDR3 region is CVSSETADGANILTF. The CDR3 DNA reads TGTGTCAGCAGTGAGACGGCCGATGGGGCCAACATCCTGACTTTC.

About this clonotype itself: Possible read error: a much larger clone is one base away. This chain uses TRBV7-9 with TRBJ1-1; unclear D gene. Germline V gene sequence: CDR1 SEHNR, CDR2 FQNEAQ (reference sequence). The CDR3 has 14 residues. The CDR3: CTSSLAGDNAEAFF. The CDR3 DNA follows: TGTACCAGCAGCTTAGCCGGGGATAACGCTGAAGCTTTCTTT.

Note on this clonotype: At one boundary the junction diverges from the germline segment, which might be a read error. This chain joins TRBV15 and TRBJ2-3; 11 bases match TRBD2. This CDR3 comprises 19 residues. The germline V gene encodes CDR1 LNHNV and CDR2 YYDKDF (reference sequence). The CDR3 region has the DNA TGTGCCACCAGCAGAGATAAGTCGGGACTAGCGGCAAACACAGATATGCAGTATTTT. Translation gives CATSRDKSGLAANTDMQYF.

Details on this clonotype: It may be a read error: a sequence one base away is much more abundant. Given the absence of the conserved phenylalanine or tryptophan at the CDR3 end, a read error is likely. The chain combines TRBV29-1 with TRBJ2-2, with a tentative D call TRBD2 (5 bases). Trimming stripped 4 bases from V and 4 bases from J, with 10 bases between. The CDR3 runs 13 residues. Germline CDR1 SQVTM, CDR2 ANQGSEA. The CDR3 nucleotides are TGCAGCGTTGTTAGCGCCGGCACCGGGGAGCTGTTTCTT. It specifies CSVVSAGTGELFL.

In the case of this clonotype: An end of the junction differs from the germline gene, which may be a read error. V and J are TRBV19 and TRBJ2-2, with D possibly being TRBD1 or TRBD2 (5 bases each). This CDR3 has 14 amino acids. Germline-derived CDR1 and CDR2 are LNHDA and SQIVND (reference sequence). The CDR3 here is CATSISPGSGDLFF. The CDR3, as DNA: TGTGCCACTAGTATTTCTCCAGGGTCCGGGGATCTGTTTTTT.

The V call is TRBV5-1, the J call TRBJ1-2; no definite D call. Germline V lookup: CDR1 SGHRS, CDR2 YFSETQ. The CDR3 covers 13 residues. The CDR3 region has the DNA TGCACAAGCAGCCCCGTAATCCTCGATGGCTACACCTTC. Residues: CTSSPVILDGYTF.

With respect to this clonotype: In this CDR3 the conserved last residue, phenylalanine or tryptophan, is missing, so a read error is likely. V and J are TRBV12-3 or TRBV12-4 and TRBJ2-7; D remains unclear. This CDR3 contains 12 residues. V was clipped by 7 bases and J by 9 bases, with 16 bases between them. CDR3 sequence reads: CASTAGSSVQYL. CDR3 DNA sequence: TGTGCCAGCACAGCAGGAAGCAGTGTGCAGTACCTC.

This clonotype was seen more than once but under ten times. One junction end does not reproduce the germline sequence, and a read error may be involved. The chain joins TRBV29-1 to TRBJ2-3; tentative D call: TRBD2 (6 bases). CDR3 size: 14 residues. CDR1 and CDR2 (germline): SQVTM, ANQGSEA. CDR3 sequence: CSAGRETITDMQYF. The DNA of the CDR3 is TGCAGCGCGGGGCGGGAAACAATCACAGATATGCAGTATTTT.

V gene TRBV10-3 combines with J gene TRBJ2-7; 15 positions match TRBD2. The V segment lost 7 bases and the J segment 0 bases; nucleotides outside the gene matches: 13. CDR1 and CDR2 from the germline V gene are ENHRY and SYGVKD. The CDR3 totals 19 residues. The CDR3 DNA reads as TGTGCCATCATCAAACGATCGGGACTAGCGGGAGGACTCTCCTACGAGCAGTACTTC. Translation gives CAIIKRSGLAGGLSYEQYF.

To note about this clonotype: A junction boundary mismatches the germline segment, possibly from a read error. V is TRBV20-1 and J is TRBJ2-4; possible D gene TRBD1, 6 bases. CDR1 and CDR2 (germline): DFQATT, SNEGSKA (reference sequence). The CDR3 loop spans 13 amino acids. The CDR3 DNA follows: TGCCGTGCTAGGACAGAAGCCAAAAACATTCAGTACTTC. Translation: CRARTEAKNIQYF.

This clonotype was counted many times. The chain combines TRBV11-2 with TRBJ1-1; D is undetermined. Trimming stripped 5 bases from V and 2 bases from J, with 12 bases between. CDR3 length: 14 amino acids. Germline V gene lookup returns CDR1 SGHAT and CDR2 FQNNGV. As DNA, the CDR3 is TGTGCCAGCAGCGGCACCCGGGGTAACACTGAAGCTTTCTTT. Translated: CASSGTRGNTEAFF.

As to this clonotype: One end of the junction varies from germline; a read error may be responsible. The V call is TRBV5-4, the J call TRBJ2-5; D not resolved. Germline CDR1 reads SGHNT; CDR2 reads YYREEE (reference sequence). The CDR3 sequence is 11 residues long. In DNA, the CDR3 is TGTGCCAGTGGGTCAGAAGAGACCCAGTGCTTC. It translates to CASGSEETQCF.

Comments on this clonotype: Given the absence of the conserved phenylalanine or tryptophan at the CDR3 end, a read error is likely. The DNA is omitted, as the CDR3 cannot be located on it reliably, and the CDR3 follows TCRdb's listing. This CDR3 is CASWGVDEDTQFS. The genes are TRBV7-8 and TRBJ2-3; TRBD1, the table's D call, lacks a check against the DNA. The germline CDR1 and CDR2 sequences are SGHVS and FQNEAQ. The CDR3 sequence runs 13 residues, both termini included.

This clonotype appeared once. The germline gene is not matched at one end of the junction; a read error may be the cause. J is TRBJ2-3 and V is TRBV11-2, with 9 bases lining up with TRBD1. The germline V gene encodes CDR1 SGHAT and CDR2 FQNNGV. CDR3 length equals 15 residues. The CDR3 protein is CDNSLPGQGPDMQYF. DNA of the CDR3: TGTGACAACAGCTTACCCGGACAGGGGCCGGATATGCAGTATTTT.

V gene TRBV6-1 combines with J gene TRBJ1-6; D is unresolved. Per germline, CDR1 MNHNS and CDR2 SASEGT. CDR3 length equals 15 residues. The CDR3 sequence is CVSRVKVPDNSLIHF. DNA of the CDR3: TGTGTCAGTCGTGTTAAGGTCCCGGATAATTCACTCATCCACTTT.